One T cell receptor (gamma chain) is described in this entry. One junction end disagrees with the germline gene, perhaps due to a read error. In the same sample, other DNA sequences code for this CDR3. TCRdb repeated clone calling on the reads with CATT. The sample shows some 940 gamma-chain clones, about 40% of them seen only once. The data stem from a study of gamma-delta chains in newborns, infants, children. Study context: Polyclonal expansion of innate γδ T cells after birth follows microbial exposure.

Germline V CDR1 and CDR2: VENAVY, YDSYNSRV. This CDR3 is built from 12 residues. What was sequenced was blood. The TCR was taken from a child who was a newborn, infant or young child, either healthy, febrile or measles-vaccinated (not recorded which). The chain combines TRGV8 with TRGJ1 or TRGJ2. CDR3 nucleotide sequence: TGTGCCACCTGGATTAATTATTACAAGAAACTCTTT. Residues: CATWINYYKKLF.